This T cell receptor beta chain was identified in a study of post-analysis software for immune sequencing data. Study-wide points: Among five TRBV segments more frequent in patients than controls were TRBV5-6, TRBV5-1 and TRBV20-1.

Germline CDR1 and CDR2: MGHDK and SYGVNS. CDR3 length: 13 residues. V was pared by 6 bases and J by 2 bases, with 11 bases between. The library was made from cDNA and included unique molecular identifiers. TCRdb used MiXCR to reprocess the PCR reads, holding one entry per CDR3 protein. The sample has about 460,000 distinct CDR3 sequences; around 40% are singletons. Turning to this clonotype: The antigen is not known.

The TCR was taken from a girl under 18 with multiple sclerosis. Sequencing used blood. The V call is TRBV25-1, the J call TRBJ2-7; the D gene is possibly TRBD2 (6 bases). DNA for the CDR3: TGTGCCAGCAGGGGGACTGAGACCTACGAGCAGTACTTC. As protein: CASRGTETYEQYF.